The 3 T cell receptor beta chains reported below all come from one sample, sequenced in a study of T cells after posttransplantation cyclophosphamide. The naive gate required viable CD3+CD4+ or CD3+CD8+ cells with CCR7+CD45RA+CD45RO-CD95-CD27+CD28+ phenotype. Clones were sequenced by immunoSEQ multiplex PCR, and TCRdb holds only the in-frame ones, with some missing. This table has roughly 23,000 clones, approximately 97% appearing once. Sequencing was done on a sample of naive CD4+ T cells sorted from PBMCs. The receptors derive from a man aged 45-65 years in good health, CMV-negative, and a related stem cell transplant donor.

V usage is TRBV2 and J usage is TRBJ1-2; the match to TRBD1 covers 9 bases. The CDR3 is made up of 12 amino acids. The J segment lost 4 bases and the V segment lost 6 bases, leaving 0 bases of the junction unmatched. The germline V gene has CDR1 SNHLY and CDR2 FYNNEI. In DNA, the CDR3 is TGTGCCAGCAGGACAGGGGGCTATGGCTACACCTTC. Amino acids: CASRTGGYGYTF.

The V gene is TRBV7-2, the J gene TRBJ2-7, with 10 bases identical to TRBD1. The CDR3 contains 16 residues. Looked up from germline, CDR1 is SGHTA and CDR2 is FQGNSA. Unmatched junction bases numbered 11, after V lost 5 bases and J lost 4 bases. In nucleotides, the CDR3 is TGTGCCAGCAGCAGAGACCGGGACAGGGGATCATACGAGCAGTACTTC. Its translation is CASSRDRDRGSYEQYF.

This chain connects TRBV7-3 to TRBJ2-2; TRBD1 agrees at 7 bases. Germline assignment: CDR1 SGHTA and CDR2 FQGTGA. There are 16 residues in the CDR3. V shed 4 bases and J 3 bases; nucleotides not matched to a gene: 8. The CDR3 nucleotides are TGTGCCAGCAGCTCCCCCCGGGGACAGTACACCGGGGAGCTGTTTTTT. Translating gives CASSSPRGQYTGELFF. Full variable domain (outside the CDR3, taken from reference TRBV7-3 and TRBJ2-2): GAGVSQTPSNKVTEKGKYVELRCDPISGHTALYWYRQSLGQGPEFLIYFQGTGAADDSGLPNDRFFAVRPEGSVSTLKIQRTERGDSAVYLCASSSPRGQYTGELFFGEGSRLTVL.